The 31 T cell receptor beta chains below come from one sample, sequenced in a study of cytomegalovirus exposure and HLA in healthy donors. Both 60 Vbeta primers and 13 Jbeta primers went into the PCR. The repertoire was sequenced with immunoSEQ multiplex PCR; TCRdb's copy has only in-frame clones and lacks some. This table holds around 70,000 clones, approximately 80% found once. Input material: PBMCs. The source is a woman aged 40 to 49 in good health and CMV-seropositive.

The V gene is TRBV7-3, the J gene TRBJ2-5; maybe TRBD2 (5 bases). Deletions cut 5 bases from V and 2 bases from J, with 6 bases between. Germline V CDR1 and CDR2: SGHTA, FQGTGA. The length of the CDR3 is 12 residues. The CDR3 region has the DNA TGTGCCAGCAGCCGGGATCAAGAGACCCAGTACTTC. Translation: CASSRDQETQYF.

The chain links TRBV6-5 to TRBJ2-5, with 10 bases matching TRBD2. CDR1 MNHEY and CDR2 SVGAGI come from the germline V gene. The CDR3 has 16 amino acids. V trimming: 2 bases; J trimming: 5 bases; junction bases outside the gene matches: 8. This chain's CDR3 is CASSYISGGSGETQYF. The DNA for the CDR3 is TGTGCCAGCAGTTACATTAGCGGGGGGTCCGGGGAGACCCAGTACTTC.

The chain has TRBV29-1 and TRBJ1-2, with no clear D. The CDR3 runs 13 residues. CDR1 SQVTM and CDR2 ANQGSEA come from the germline V gene. The ends were cut back, 4 bases at V and 6 bases at J, with 15 bases in the middle. In nucleotides, the CDR3 is TGCAGCGTTGCACCCCCATACACCGATGGCTACACCTTC. Its protein is CSVAPPYTDGYTF.

This chain uses TRBV28 with TRBJ1-1; D unresolved. V lost 2 bases and J 0 bases, leaving 10 bases between the germline ends. Germline loops: CDR1 MDHEN, CDR2 SYDVKM. The CDR3 totals 15 residues. CDR3 sequence (DNA): TGTGCCAGCAGTTTACCGGCAGGCATGAACACTGAAGCTTTCTTT. The encoded protein is CASSLPAGMNTEAFF.

This clone was picked up a small number of times. The chain carries TRBV19 and TRBJ1-5; possible D gene TRBD1, 5 bases. The ends were cut back, 4 bases at V and 3 bases at J, with 10 bases in the middle. Germline assignment: CDR1 LNHDA and CDR2 SQIVND (reference sequence). The CDR3 totals 14 residues. CDR3 residues: CASSTRVDNQPQHF. The CDR3, as DNA: TGTGCCAGTAGTACCAGGGTGGACAATCAGCCCCAGCATTTT. The whole variable domain, filled in from reference TRBV19 and TRBJ1-5, reads DGGITQSPKYLFRKEGQNVTLSCEQNLNHDAMYWYRQDPGQGLRLIYYSQIVNDFQKGDIAEGYSVSREKKESFPLTVTSAQKNPTAFYLCASSTRVDNQPQHFGDGTRLSIL.

J is TRBJ1-1 and V is TRBV6-4, with 8 bases lining up with TRBD1. Germline lookup yields CDR1 MRHNA and CDR2 SNTAGT. V lost 8 bases and J lost 4; bases outside the gene matches: 15. The CDR3 is made up of 16 amino acids. The CDR3 sequence is CASREQAGGAGTEAFF. In nucleotides, the CDR3 is TGTGCCAGCCGGGAGCAGGCAGGGGGCGCCGGCACTGAAGCTTTCTTT.

This sequence joins TRBV10-1 and TRBJ1-6, with 7 bases matching TRBD1. Germline V gene lookup returns CDR1 WNHNN and CDR2 SYGVQD (reference sequence). V shed 7 bases and J 5 bases; nucleotides not matched to a gene: 5. CDR3 length: 14 amino acids. The CDR3 region has the DNA TGCGCCAGCACGGGGACAGCCGATAATTCACCCCTCCACTTT. Translating gives CASTGTADNSPLHF.

The gene calls are TRBV5-1 and TRBJ2-1; 9 bases map to TRBD2. The trim removed 0 bases at V and 2 bases at J, leaving 6 bases unmatched. This CDR3 spans 17 amino acids. Germline CDR1 reads SGHRS; CDR2 reads YFSETQ. CDR3 nucleotide sequence: TGCGCCAGCAGCTTGGCCGGTAGCGGGGGAACCTACAATGAGCAGTTCTTC. Its translation is CASSLAGSGGTYNEQFF. The full variable domain, its missing parts supplied by reference TRBV5-1 and TRBJ2-1, is KAGVTQTPRYLIKTRGQQVTLSCSPISGHRSVSWYQQTPGQGLQFLFEYFSETQRNKGNFPGRFSGRQFSNSRSEMNVSTLELGDSALYLCASSLAGSGGTYNEQFFGPGTRLTVL.

The DNA for the CDR3 is TGTGCCAGCATGGGCAGGGCTATCGGGACTGAAGCTTTCTTT. Translation gives CASMGRAIGTEAFF. V gene TRBV2 combines with J gene TRBJ1-1; D is perhaps TRBD1 (5 bases). Trimming stripped 7 bases from V and 5 bases from J, with 17 bases between. In germline, CDR1 is SNHLY, CDR2 FYNNEI. The CDR3 sequence is 14 residues long.

The chain links TRBV9 to TRBJ2-5, with TRBD1 as a possible D gene (6 bases). V was clipped by 0 bases and J by 5 bases, with 11 bases between them. CDR3 length equals 14 residues. Germline V lookup: CDR1 SGDLS, CDR2 YYNGEE. In nucleotides, the CDR3 is TGTGCCAGCAGCGTAGTGGGGGCCCGCGAGACCCAGTACTTC. Its translation: CASSVVGARETQYF.

V is TRBV29-1 and J is TRBJ1-2, with 7 bases matching TRBD1. Per germline, CDR1 SQVTM and CDR2 ANQGSEA. This CDR3 contains 17 residues. V shed 0 bases, J shed 1 base, and the junction held 11 bases outside the gene matches. Here the CDR3 DNA reads TGCAGCGTTGAAGATAGTTTGGCAGGGGGGAATAACTATGGCTACACCTTC. Protein sequence: CSVEDSLAGGNNYGYTF.

The genes are TRBV10-3 and TRBJ1-2; D ambiguous. The CDR3 runs 12 residues. V was shortened by 2 bases and J by 8 bases, with 9 bases between the two germline ends. Germline CDR1 and CDR2: ENHRY and SYGVKD. The CDR3 sequence: CAISENGEGYTF. For the CDR3, the DNA is TGTGCCATCAGTGAGAACGGGGAAGGCTACACCTTC.

The rearrangement uses TRBV4-3 and TRBJ1-2, with a tentative D call TRBD1 (5 bases). Trimming took off 3 bases at V and 7 bases at J, with 9 bases between the two ends. Germline assignment: CDR1 LGHNA and CDR2 YSLEER. The CDR3 spans 12 residues. CDR3 protein: CASSHGGAGYTF. For the CDR3, the DNA is TGCGCCAGCAGCCACGGAGGGGCTGGCTACACCTTC.

This chain connects TRBV2 to TRBJ1-5; the D is unclear. Germline V gene data show CDR1 as SNHLY and CDR2 as FYNNEI. The CDR3 runs to 14 residues. V was clipped by 5 bases and J by 4 bases, with 12 bases between them. CDR3 in DNA: TGTGCCAGCAGTCTGGAGGCGGGTAATCAGCCCCAGCATTTT. Translated, it gives CASSLEAGNQPQHF.

This chain links TRBV6-5 with TRBJ1-6; D is possibly TRBD1 (6 bases). CDR1 and CDR2 (germline): MNHEY, SVGAGI. Trimming took 4 bases from V and 5 from J, leaving 12 bases between them. The CDR3 is 15 residues long. DNA for the CDR3: TGTGCCAGCAGTTTGGTGGACAGTGATAATTCACCCCTCCACTTT. This translates into CASSLVDSDNSPLHF.

Here the CDR3 reads CASSLLQGANEKLFF. CDR3 DNA: TGCGCCAGCAGCTTGTTGCAGGGGGCTAATGAAAAACTGTTTTTT. The gene calls are TRBV5-1 and TRBJ1-4, with 7 nucleotides matching TRBD1. Per germline, CDR1 SGHRS and CDR2 YFSETQ. The CDR3 is made up of 15 amino acids. The V gene end was trimmed by 1 base and the J gene end by 3 bases; junction bases not matched to a gene: 3.

For the CDR3, the DNA is TGTGCCAGCAGTCCCCGGCAGGCAATCGGCGGCTACACCTTC. Its translation: CASSPRQAIGGYTF. The chain is built from TRBV6-1 and TRBJ1-2; D not resolved. The CDR3 consists of 14 residues. CDR1 and CDR2 from the germline V gene are MNHNS and SASEGT. V was clipped by 5 bases and J by 8 bases, with 18 bases between them.

The V call is TRBV5-8, the J call TRBJ2-2; TRBD2 matches 7 bases. Germline V CDR1 and CDR2: SGHTS, YDEGEE. This CDR3 is 13 amino acids long. V gave up 3 bases and J gave up 4 bases; unmatched junction bases: 0. The DNA for the CDR3 is TGTGCCAGCAGCTGGGGGGGCACCGGGGAGCTGTTTTTT. As protein: CASSWGGTGELFF.

The chain is built from TRBV20-1 and TRBJ1-2; D gene uncertain. Per the germline V gene, CDR1 is DFQATT and CDR2 is SNEGSKA (reference sequence). CDR3 size: 9 residues. For the CDR3, the DNA is TGCACCCTCCTCTATGGCTACACCTTC. Its translation is CTLLYGYTF.

The rearrangement uses TRBV14 and TRBJ2-3; D ambiguous. With 9 bases removed from V and 6 bases from J, the gap between germline ends came to 13 bases. The germline V gene encodes CDR1 SGHDN and CDR2 FVKESK. The CDR3 is made up of 12 amino acids. The CDR3, as DNA: TGTGCCAGTGGCGAGGTGGTGGATACGCAGTATTTT. It encodes CASGEVVDTQYF.

V is TRBV5-4 and J is TRBJ2-2, with 7 bases that match TRBD1. The J segment lost 7 bases and the V segment lost 0 bases, leaving 3 bases of the junction unmatched. This CDR3 is built from 14 residues. CDR1 and CDR2 (germline): SGHNT, YYREEE (reference sequence). DNA for the CDR3: TGTGCCAGCAGCTTGGGAGGGGGCAACGGGGAGCTGTTTTTT. It translates to CASSLGGGNGELFF.

The chain combines TRBV6-1 with TRBJ1-5; possibly TRBD1 for D (5 bases). The germline gives CDR1 MNHNS, CDR2 SASEGT. This CDR3 has 14 residues. V was clipped by 1 base and J by 2 bases, with 6 bases between them. CDR3 coding DNA: TGTGCCAGCAGTGAAGGGGGCGGCAATCAGCCCCAGCATTTT. Encoded protein: CASSEGGGNQPQHF.

The CDR3, as DNA: TGTGCCAGCGGACTAGCGGGGATTAGCACAGATACGCAGTATTTT. Its protein product is CASGLAGISTDTQYF. The chain couples TRBV7-2 to TRBJ2-3; TRBD2 matches 12 bases. This CDR3 contains 15 residues. Germline trimming cut 8 bases from V and 0 bases from J; bases unmatched to any gene: 3. Per germline, CDR1 SGHTA and CDR2 FQGNSA.

The chain employs TRBV5-1 and TRBJ2-7; 10 nucleotides line up with TRBD2. The V gene's germline CDR1 is SGHRS and CDR2 YFSETQ. J lost 5 bases, V lost 4 bases, and 12 bases had no gene match. This CDR3 spans 16 amino acids. CDR3 in amino acids: CASSRQSGGADDEQYF. DNA for the CDR3: TGCGCCAGCAGCCGCCAGAGCGGGGGGGCGGATGACGAGCAGTACTTC. Based on the CDR3 plus reference TRBV5-1 and TRBJ2-7, the full variable domain is KAGVTQTPRYLIKTRGQQVTLSCSPISGHRSVSWYQQTPGQGLQFLFEYFSETQRNKGNFPGRFSGRQFSNSRSEMNVSTLELGDSALYLCASSRQSGGADDEQYFGPGTRLTVT.

The rearrangement uses TRBV6-6 and TRBJ2-3, with 12 bases aligning to TRBD2. Germline CDR1 and CDR2: MNHNY and SVGAGI (reference sequence). Unmatched junction bases numbered 8, after V lost 6 bases and J lost 4 bases. The CDR3 is 16 amino acids. This CDR3 is CASSQTSGGWSDTQYF. The CDR3 region has the DNA TGTGCCAGCAGCCAGACTAGCGGGGGTTGGTCAGATACGCAGTATTTT.

The chain couples TRBV4-2 to TRBJ2-1, with TRBD1 matching over 7 bases. Looked up from germline, CDR1 is LGHNA and CDR2 is YNFKEQ. The ends lost 5 bases at V and 2 bases at J; junction bases unmatched: 21. The CDR3 totals 20 residues. This CDR3 is CASSKTPGTVWMRAYNEQFF. CDR3 DNA: TGTGCCAGCAGCAAGACACCCGGGACAGTGTGGATGAGAGCCTACAATGAGCAGTTCTTC.

The rearrangement links TRBV10-3 to TRBJ2-7, with 10 nucleotides matching TRBD1. With V trimmed by 2 bases and J by 3 bases, 10 bases remained unmatched. Per germline, CDR1 ENHRY and CDR2 SYGVKD. The CDR3 totals 17 residues. The CDR3 DNA reads as TGTGCCATCAGTGAGAGCCACCTCGGGACAGGGGTCTACGAGCAGTACTTC. Translation: CAISESHLGTGVYEQYF.

V and J are TRBV25-1 and TRBJ2-3; TRBD1 matches at 8 bases. V gave up 7 bases and J gave up 5 bases; unmatched junction bases: 14. Germline loops: CDR1 MGHDK, CDR2 SYGVNS. This CDR3 has 16 residues. CDR3 protein: CASTLNFQGAEDTQYF. CDR3 coding DNA: TGTGCCAGCACCCTCAACTTCCAGGGGGCGGAAGATACGCAGTATTTT.

This chain uses TRBV10-3 with TRBJ2-5, with TRBD1 matching over 9 bases. The germline V gene encodes CDR1 ENHRY and CDR2 SYGVKD. Trimming removed 8 bases from V and 5 bases from J; junction bases left unmatched: 9. This CDR3 is built from 14 residues. The CDR3 bases are TGTGCCATCTCAGGGGACAGGGTGTCGGAGACCCAGTACTTC. This translates into CAISGDRVSETQYF.

V usage is TRBV7-7 and J usage is TRBJ2-5; 7 nucleotides agree with TRBD2. J was trimmed by 4 bases and V by 8 bases; bases with no gene match: 7. CDR3 length: 13 amino acids. CDR1 is SSHAT and CDR2 is FNYEAQ in the germline V gene (reference sequence). The CDR3 region is CASGGDLGETQYF. CDR3 sequence (DNA): TGTGCCAGCGGGGGGGACCTCGGAGAGACCCAGTACTTC. The full variable domain, completed using reference TRBV7-7 and TRBJ2-5, is GAGVSQSPRYKVTKRGQDVTLRCDPISSHATLYWYQQALGQGPEFLTYFNYEAQPDKSGLPSDRFSAERPEGSISTLTIQRTEQRDSAMYRCASGGDLGETQYFGPGTRLLVL.

This clone was seen a few times. The CDR3: CASSTRTGEIVGELFF. In nucleotides, the CDR3 is TGCGCCAGCAGCACAAGGACAGGGGAGATAGTCGGGGAGCTGTTTTTT. The chain employs TRBV5-1 and TRBJ2-2, with 9 bases fitting TRBD1. CDR1 and CDR2 from the germline V gene are SGHRS and YFSETQ. Germline trimming cut 4 bases from V and 7 bases from J; bases unmatched to any gene: 11. The length of the CDR3 is 16 residues.